This T cell receptor beta chain was sequenced in a study of control samples from healthy donors and cancer patients (dated by TCRdb to about 2020). The CDR3 contains 15 residues, cysteine and phenylalanine counted. The DNA shown is the 45-base CDR3, in frame from base 1. According to the germline V gene, CDR1 reads MGHDK and CDR2 reads SYGVNS. At the junction V is shortened by 6 bases and J by 0 bases, with 15 bases in between. Concerning this clone: Its antigen is unknown. Base-call qualities are not available, and no considerably larger clone is one nucleotide away.

Libraries came from the immunoSEQ multiplex PCR assay. Drawn from immuneACCESS, this table holds only the in-frame rearrangements with V and J called that TCRdb kept. Clones are partly lost; checked studies trace under half to an unresolved V gene and leave the rest unexplained. The sample data list 120,000 or so clones, and around 86% of these were observed just once. The ten top clones hold about 8.7% of the sample. What was sequenced was blood. The receptor comes from a man aged 35-49 years in good health. The V gene is TRBV25-1 and the J gene is TRBJ2-7; the D gene is perhaps TRBD2, from 8 matching bases. CDR3 loop: CASSPGGDSSYEQYF. The DNA sequence is as follows: TGTGCCAGCAGCCCGGGAGGGGACAGCTCCTACGAGCAGTACTTC.